This record looks at one T cell receptor beta chain sequence and its context. This entry comes from a study of blood T cell repertoires in COVID-19. Trimming left V 2 bases short and J 4 bases short, with 11 bases between. Per the germline V gene, CDR1 is SGDLS and CDR2 is YYNGEE. The CDR3 loop spans 14 amino acids. Measured with immunoSEQ multiplex PCR; TCRdb has only the in-frame clones, and not every one. The sample consists of about 30,000 clones, approximately 90% of them appearing once. Sequencing was carried out using peripheral blood. The genes are TRBV9 and TRBJ2-3, with a possible D match to TRBD2 (5 bases). The receptor comes from a man older than 75 with acute or convalescent COVID-19. The CDR3 DNA follows: TGTGCCAGCAGCGTTCGGCAGGAGGCAGATACGCAGTATTTT. It encodes CASSVRQEADTQYF.